The present entry profiles one T cell receptor (beta chain) with its context. This receptor's antigen is unknown. Base-call qualities are not available, and no considerably larger clone is one nucleotide away. These data originate in a study of blood T cell repertoires in COVID-19 (dated by TCRdb to 2020 to 2021). Broadly, across the study: Collaborator samples came from the United States, Italy and Spain and covered acute and convalescent phases of COVID-19. The dataset comprised deeply sampled blood TCRbeta repertoires from subjects exposed to, actively infected with, or recovered from COVID-19. The material from the prospective study consisted of cDNA or gDNA derived from T cells, B-cell-depleted T cells, or PBMCs. Sample metadata almost always included a de-identified subject ID, COVID-19 status, age in years and sex. HLA class I and class II types, where available, came from metadata supplied by the sample provider rather than from assay-based typing. The repertoires were made available in a free public database intended to serve as a resource for research on the immune response to SARS-CoV-2. Samples were obtained from the ongoing ImmuneRACE study (first 160 participants) and from about 1,300 subjects provided by 6 global collaborators.

Here is what the overall study found, with its caveats: Clinical and demographic metadata were provided uncurated, with the amount varying by source and participant.

Each collaborating institution followed its own protocols to collect whole blood in K2EDTA tubes. For TCRbeta analysis, collaborators shipped samples as frozen whole blood, isolated PBMCs, or DNA extracted from either of those sample types. For CDR1 and CDR2, the germline V gene lists LGHNA and YNFKEQ. V loses 1 base at its end and J loses 1 base; junction bases beyond the gene matches: 3. The CDR3 runs 16 residues from the cysteine to the phenylalanine. Only the CDR3 region is kept as DNA, spanning 48 bases read in frame from base 1. TCRbeta CDR3 regions were amplified from genomic DNA using the immunoSEQ Assay, a bias-controlled multiplex PCR. The study's own analysis went as follows. The number of nucleated cells in each sample was estimated by amplification of reference gene primers within the assay. To quantify the absolute abundance of each unique TCRbeta CDR3 rearrangement, sequence reads were collapsed and filtered. For each sample, productive Simpson clonality was calculated by taking the square root of Simpson's diversity index across productive rearrangements. Here the immuneACCESS table is served through TCRdb, limited to in-frame sequences with V and J called. Missing clones are a known gap in these copies; in checked studies unresolved V genes cover under half, and the rest lacks a known reason. V, J and clone size reflect that table, while D and trimming were determined from the DNA. For this sample the table gives approximately 140,000 clones, of which 88% were detected only once. The biggest ten clones account for about 2.3% of the sample.

The clonotype was recovered from a human donor in a cohort sampled during active COVID-19. Material: peripheral blood. This chain joins TRBV4-2 to TRBJ2-3, and TRBD2 matches 9 of the central bases. The sequenced DNA: TGTGCCAGCAGCCAAGCAGCGGGGGGCCGCACAGATACGCAGTATTTT. Its product reads: CASSQAAGGRTDTQYF.